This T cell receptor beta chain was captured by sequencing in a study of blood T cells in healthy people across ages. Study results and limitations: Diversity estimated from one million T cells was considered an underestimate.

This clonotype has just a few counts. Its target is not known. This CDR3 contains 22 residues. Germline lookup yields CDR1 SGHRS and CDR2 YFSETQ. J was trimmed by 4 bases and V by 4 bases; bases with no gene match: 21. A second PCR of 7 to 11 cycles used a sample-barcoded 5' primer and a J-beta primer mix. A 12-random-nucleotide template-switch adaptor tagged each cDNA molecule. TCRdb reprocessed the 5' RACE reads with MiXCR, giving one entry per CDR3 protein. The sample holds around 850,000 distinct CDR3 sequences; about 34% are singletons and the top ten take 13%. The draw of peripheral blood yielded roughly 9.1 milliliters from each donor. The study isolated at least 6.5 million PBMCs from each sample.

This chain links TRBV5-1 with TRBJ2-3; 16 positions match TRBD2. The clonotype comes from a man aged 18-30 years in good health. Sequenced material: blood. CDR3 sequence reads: CASSHTGTSGGAGWSAPDTQYF. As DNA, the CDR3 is TGCGCCAGCAGCCACACCGGGACTAGCGGGGGGGCCGGTTGGAGTGCTCCAGATACGCAGTATTTT.